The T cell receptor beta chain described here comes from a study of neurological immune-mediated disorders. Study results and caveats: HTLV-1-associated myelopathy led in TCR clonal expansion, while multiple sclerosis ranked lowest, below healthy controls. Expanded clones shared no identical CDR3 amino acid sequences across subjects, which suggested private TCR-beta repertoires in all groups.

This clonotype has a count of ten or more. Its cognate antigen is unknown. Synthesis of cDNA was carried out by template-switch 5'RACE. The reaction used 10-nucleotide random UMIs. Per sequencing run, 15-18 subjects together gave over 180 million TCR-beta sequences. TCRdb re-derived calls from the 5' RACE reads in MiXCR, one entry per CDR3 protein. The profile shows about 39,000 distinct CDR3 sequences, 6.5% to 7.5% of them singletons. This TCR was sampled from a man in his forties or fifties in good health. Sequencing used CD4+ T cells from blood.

This CDR3 reads CASRDTGSAFF. The CDR3 DNA reads TGTGCCAGCAGAGATACAGGGTCGGCTTTCTTT. The chain joins TRBV28 to TRBJ1-1; D perhaps matches TRBD1 (6 bases). The CDR3 has 11 residues. Germline V gene data show CDR1 as MDHEN and CDR2 as SYDVKM. V was clipped by 6 bases and J by 11 bases, with 13 bases between them.